This T cell receptor (beta chain) was profiled in a study of T cell repertoires in cytomegalovirus infection. Background on the study: Through public TCR beta signatures, both CMV infection and matching HLA type were indicated. Overall study results and limits: The ex vivo response showed dominance by HLA-C-restricted CMV-specific TCR beta clonotypes. Frequencies of public TCR beta families were cumulated, and this identified carriers of CMV plus the relevant HLA.

This clonotype has only a few counts. Its antigen is currently unknown. Germline V gene lookup returns CDR1 MNHNS and CDR2 SASEGT. Trimming removed 4 bases from V and 7 bases from J, with 19 bases in between. This CDR3 spans 15 amino acids. One entry per CDR3 protein, called by TCRdb with MiXCR from the reads. The sample includes over 250,000 distinct CDR3 sequences, over 20% seen only once; the top ten take roughly 14%. Sequences were obtained from PBMCs. This TCR was recovered from a human donor in good health (CMV status not recorded). Some clones in this sample may be carry-over from other donors' samples. The genes are TRBV6-1 and TRBJ1-2, with D perhaps TRBD1 (6 bases). The CDR3 protein is CASSAWDTRASGYTF. The CDR3 nucleotides read TGTGCCAGCAGTGCATGGGACACCCGCGCATCTGGCTACACCTTC.